The clone carrying this T cell receptor beta chain has a handful of counts. Its specificity is not known. This record belongs to a study of CD8 T cell repertoires and HIV-1 epitope variants. The CDR3 covers 14 residues. V dropped 5 bases and J dropped 4 bases, with 14 bases sitting between them. Germline values: CDR1 SGHTA, CDR2 FQGNSA. Libraries were prepared by immunoSEQ multiplex PCR; TCRdb keeps only in-frame clonotypes and omits some of them. This repertoire shows several thousand clones, approximately 71% found once; its top ten account for roughly 44%. J is TRBJ1-1 and V is TRBV7-2, with D maybe TRBD1 (5 bases). The sequencing input was cultured CD8+ T cells derived from PBMCs. The clonotype comes from a male donor with HIV. The CDR3 region has the DNA TGTGCCAGCAGCCCCGCGGGGGTTGGCACTGAAGCTTTCTTT. It translates to CASSPAGVGTEAFF.